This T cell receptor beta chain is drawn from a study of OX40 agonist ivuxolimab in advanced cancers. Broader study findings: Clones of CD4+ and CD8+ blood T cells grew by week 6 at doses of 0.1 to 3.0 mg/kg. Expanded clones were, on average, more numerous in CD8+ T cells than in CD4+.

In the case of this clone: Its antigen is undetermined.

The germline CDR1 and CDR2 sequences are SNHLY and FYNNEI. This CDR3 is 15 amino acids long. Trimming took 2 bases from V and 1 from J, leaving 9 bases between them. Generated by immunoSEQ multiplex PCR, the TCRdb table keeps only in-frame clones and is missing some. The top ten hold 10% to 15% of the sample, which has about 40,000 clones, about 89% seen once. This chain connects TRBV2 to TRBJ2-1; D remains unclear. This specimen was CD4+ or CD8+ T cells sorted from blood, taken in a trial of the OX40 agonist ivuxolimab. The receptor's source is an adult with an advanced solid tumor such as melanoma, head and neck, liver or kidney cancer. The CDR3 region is CASSEQASSYNEQFF. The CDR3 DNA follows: TGTGCCAGCAGTGAACAGGCCTCTTCCTACAATGAGCAGTTCTTC.